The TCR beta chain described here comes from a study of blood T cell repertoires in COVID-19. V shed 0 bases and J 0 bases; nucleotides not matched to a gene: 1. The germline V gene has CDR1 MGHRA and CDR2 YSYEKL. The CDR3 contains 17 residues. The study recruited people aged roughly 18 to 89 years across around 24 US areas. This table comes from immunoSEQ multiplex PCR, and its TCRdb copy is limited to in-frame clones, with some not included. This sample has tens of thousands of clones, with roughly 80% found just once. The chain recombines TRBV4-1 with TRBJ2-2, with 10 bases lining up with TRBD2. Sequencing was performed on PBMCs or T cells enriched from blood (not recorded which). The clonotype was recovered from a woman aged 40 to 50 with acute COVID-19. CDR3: CASSQDTSGANTGELFF. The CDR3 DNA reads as TGCGCCAGCAGCCAAGATACTAGCGGGGCGAACACCGGGGAGCTGTTTTTT.